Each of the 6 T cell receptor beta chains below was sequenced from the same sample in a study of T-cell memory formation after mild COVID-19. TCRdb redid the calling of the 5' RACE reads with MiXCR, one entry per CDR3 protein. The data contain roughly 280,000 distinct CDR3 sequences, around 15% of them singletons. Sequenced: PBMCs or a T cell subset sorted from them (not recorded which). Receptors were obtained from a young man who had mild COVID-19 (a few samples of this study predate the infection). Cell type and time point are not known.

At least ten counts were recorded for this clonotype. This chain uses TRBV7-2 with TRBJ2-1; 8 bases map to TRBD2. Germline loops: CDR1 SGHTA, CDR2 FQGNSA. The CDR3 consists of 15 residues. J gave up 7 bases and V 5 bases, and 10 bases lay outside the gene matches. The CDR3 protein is CASSLRLAGSNEQFF. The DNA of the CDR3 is TGTGCCAGCAGCCTTAGGTTAGCGGGGAGTAATGAGCAGTTCTTC.

CDR3 loop: CASSLPGGMNTEAFF. The CDR3 DNA sequence: TGTGCCAGCAGCTTACCTGGGGGGATGAACACTGAAGCTTTCTTT. The rearrangement uses TRBV6-5 and TRBJ1-1, with a weak D call TRBD1 (5 bases). The germline CDR1 and CDR2 sequences are MNHEY and SVGAGI. The CDR3 runs 15 residues. V was shortened by 6 bases and J by 0 bases, with 14 bases between the two germline ends.

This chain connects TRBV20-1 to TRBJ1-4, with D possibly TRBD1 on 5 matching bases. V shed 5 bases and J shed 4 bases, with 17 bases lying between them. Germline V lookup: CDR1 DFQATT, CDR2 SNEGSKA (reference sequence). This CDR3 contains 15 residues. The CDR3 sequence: CSAGPSGRSNEKLFF. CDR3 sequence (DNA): TGCAGTGCTGGCCCCTCGGGACGGAGTAATGAAAAACTGTTTTTT.

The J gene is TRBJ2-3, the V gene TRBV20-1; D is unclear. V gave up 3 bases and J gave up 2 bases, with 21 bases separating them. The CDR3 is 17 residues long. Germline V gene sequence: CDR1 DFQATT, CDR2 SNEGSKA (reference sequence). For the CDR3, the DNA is TGCAGTGCTAGGCCGGTTCCATCCTCTCCATCCACAGATACGCAGTATTTT. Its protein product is CSARPVPSSPSTDTQYF.

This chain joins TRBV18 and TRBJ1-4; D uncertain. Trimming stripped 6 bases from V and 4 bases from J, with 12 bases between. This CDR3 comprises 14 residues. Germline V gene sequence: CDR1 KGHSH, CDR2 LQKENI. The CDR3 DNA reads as TGTGCCAGCTCCTCGGGGAGGAATAATGAAAAACTGTTTTTT. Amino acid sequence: CASSSGRNNEKLFF.

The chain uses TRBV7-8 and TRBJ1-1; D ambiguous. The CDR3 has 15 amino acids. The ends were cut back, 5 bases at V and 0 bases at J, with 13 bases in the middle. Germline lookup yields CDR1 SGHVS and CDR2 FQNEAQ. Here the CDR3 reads CASSPREQMNTEAFF. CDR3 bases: TGTGCCAGCAGCCCCCGTGAACAGATGAACACTGAAGCTTTCTTT.